This TCR beta chain was identified during a study of T-cell memory formation after mild COVID-19. Study overall: Clusters were largely donor specific. The study, taken as a whole, reports: The study detected some responding clones in pre-infection memory, suggesting cross-reactive memory joined. Clones that contracted from day 15 to 85 had balanced CD4/CD8; later expanders were CD4+ biased.

Germline V lookup: CDR1 MNHEY, CDR2 SVGEGT. Trimming removed 6 bases from V and 3 bases from J; junction bases left unmatched: 11. CDR3 length: 17 amino acids. On this clonotype: Its matching antigen is unknown.

The 5'RACE method, run with constant-segment primers, produced TCR alpha and TCR beta cDNA libraries (carrying sample barcodes and UMIs). TCRdb re-analysed the 5' RACE reads in MiXCR, keeping a single row per CDR3 protein. The data contain around 320,000 distinct CDR3 sequences, around 15% of them singletons. This TCR came from a man younger than 35 who had mild COVID-19 (a few samples of this study predate the infection). Cell type and time point are not known. The gene calls are TRBV6-2 or TRBV6-3 and TRBJ1-5, with 10 bases fitting TRBD1. The specimen sequenced was PBMCs or a T cell subset sorted from them (not recorded which). The CDR3 reads CASSDPGQGSINQPQHF. CDR3 in DNA: TGTGCCAGCAGCGATCCGGGACAGGGGAGCATCAATCAGCCCCAGCATTTT.